This is a list of T cell receptor beta chains from one sample in a study of blood T cell repertoires in COVID-19. Assay: immunoSEQ multiplex PCR; the TCRdb copy retains only in-frame clones and omits some. Of approximately 150,000 clones in the sample, 84% are singletons; the top ten hold around 6.7%. The sequenced sample was peripheral blood. These receptor sequences come from a woman aged 50 to 65 in a cohort sampled during active or convalescent COVID-19. CDR3s leave out the opening cysteine and the closing phenylalanine or tryptophan. Fields, in order: CDR3 length, J gene, V gene, D gene, CDR3 protein. A D gene is named only where the DNA matches it firmly.

len: 11; j_gene: TRBJ1-2; v_gene: TRBV15; d_gene: NA; CDR3aa: ATSSPSSYGYT
len: 12; j_gene: TRBJ1-5; v_gene: TRBV20-1; d_gene: TRBD1; CDR3aa: SASFGTGSQPQH
len: 13; j_gene: TRBJ2-7; v_gene: TRBV19; d_gene: TRBD2; CDR3aa: ASTPAGATSYEQY
len: 14; j_gene: TRBJ1-6; v_gene: TRBV28; d_gene: TRBD1; CDR3aa: ASNPLQGATDSPLH
len: 11; j_gene: TRBJ1-1; v_gene: TRBV6-5; d_gene: NA; CDR3aa: ASRIAGGSEAF
len: 14; j_gene: TRBJ2-2; v_gene: TRBV19; d_gene: TRBD2; CDR3aa: ASSMKLAGGPGELF
len: 13; j_gene: TRBJ1-2; v_gene: TRBV28; d_gene: TRBD1; CDR3aa: ASSTGQGGNYGYT
len: 9; j_gene: TRBJ1-2; v_gene: TRBV19; d_gene: NA; CDR3aa: ARGGNYGYT
len: 12; j_gene: TRBJ2-7; v_gene: TRBV9; d_gene: NA; CDR3aa: ASSPWSAYYEQY
len: 13; j_gene: TRBJ2-3; v_gene: TRBV24-1; d_gene: TRBD2; CDR3aa: ATSDLAGGRHTQY
len: 11; j_gene: TRBJ2-3; v_gene: TRBV27; d_gene: TRBD1; CDR3aa: ASRTGTSDTQY
len: 13; j_gene: TRBJ1-1; v_gene: TRBV7-2; d_gene: TRBD1; CDR3aa: ASSFLQGQNTEAF
len: 12; j_gene: TRBJ2-7; v_gene: TRBV5-1; d_gene: TRBD1; CDR3aa: ASSFVPAGGEQY
len: 13; j_gene: TRBJ2-2; v_gene: TRBV7-2; d_gene: TRBD2; CDR3aa: ASSSSGGASGELF
len: 11; j_gene: TRBJ2-5; v_gene: TRBV15; d_gene: TRBD1; CDR3aa: ATSMTGRETQY
len: 12; j_gene: TRBJ2-1; v_gene: TRBV11-2; d_gene: TRBD2; CDR3aa: ASASGVLRDEQF
len: 16; j_gene: TRBJ2-3; v_gene: TRBV5-1; d_gene: TRBD2; CDR3aa: ASSSPGGLGASTDTQY
len: 14; j_gene: TRBJ2-5; v_gene: TRBV6-5; d_gene: TRBD2; CDR3aa: ASSYSTSGGQETQY
len: 13; j_gene: TRBJ2-5; v_gene: TRBV9; d_gene: TRBD2; CDR3aa: ASSVEASGVETQY
len: 14; j_gene: TRBJ2-7; v_gene: TRBV19; d_gene: TRBD2; CDR3aa: ASSHGLAGGTYEQY
len: 11; j_gene: TRBJ1-2; v_gene: TRBV12-3/TRBV12-4; d_gene: NA; CDR3aa: ASSQGTRKGYT
len: 9; j_gene: TRBJ2-7; v_gene: TRBV25-1; d_gene: NA; CDR3aa: ASSETYEQY
len: 14; j_gene: TRBJ1-1; v_gene: TRBV4-3; d_gene: TRBD1; CDR3aa: ASSRQQGVGFTEAF
len: 13; j_gene: TRBJ1-1; v_gene: TRBV5-4; d_gene: NA; CDR3aa: ASSLGPGVGTEAF
len: 13; j_gene: TRBJ1-6; v_gene: TRBV2; d_gene: TRBD1; CDR3aa: ASSFAGTANSPLH
len: 12; j_gene: TRBJ1-1; v_gene: TRBV19; d_gene: NA; CDR3aa: ASSIGGPGTEAF
len: 10; j_gene: TRBJ2-5; v_gene: TRBV5-1; d_gene: NA; CDR3aa: ASSSYQETQY
len: 14; j_gene: TRBJ2-3; v_gene: TRBV7-2; d_gene: TRBD2; CDR3aa: ASRTSGGPSTDTQY
len: 12; j_gene: TRBJ1-1; v_gene: TRBV5-1; d_gene: TRBD1; CDR3aa: ASSWGQGKGEAF
len: 12; j_gene: TRBJ2-1; v_gene: TRBV5-8; d_gene: NA; CDR3aa: ASSLATTYNEQF
len: 14; j_gene: TRBJ2-3; v_gene: TRBV18; d_gene: TRBD1; CDR3aa: ASSPPGTASTDTQY
len: 11; j_gene: TRBJ1-6; v_gene: TRBV7-6; d_gene: NA; CDR3aa: ASSLAADSPLH
len: 14; j_gene: TRBJ2-2; v_gene: TRBV5-4; d_gene: NA; CDR3aa: ASSPRGLANTGELF
len: 11; j_gene: TRBJ1-2; v_gene: TRBV12-3/TRBV12-4; d_gene: NA; CDR3aa: ASSPAANYGYT
len: 13; j_gene: TRBJ1-1; v_gene: TRBV5-1; d_gene: NA; CDR3aa: ASSLAGVGNTEAF
len: 9; j_gene: TRBJ2-5; v_gene: TRBV2; d_gene: NA; CDR3aa: ASPASETQY
len: 11; j_gene: TRBJ1-6; v_gene: TRBV7-8; d_gene: TRBD1; CDR3aa: ASSFLRGLPLH
len: 11; j_gene: TRBJ1-2; v_gene: TRBV6-5; d_gene: NA; CDR3aa: ASRRTGMGGYT
len: 13; j_gene: TRBJ2-3; v_gene: TRBV3-1/TRBV3-2; d_gene: NA; CDR3aa: ASSQLMARTDTQY
len: 12; j_gene: TRBJ1-4; v_gene: TRBV6-6; d_gene: TRBD1; CDR3aa: ASTQDRVNEKLF
len: 13; j_gene: TRBJ2-3; v_gene: TRBV7-3; d_gene: NA; CDR3aa: ASSLNGIQADTQY
len: 15; j_gene: TRBJ2-5; v_gene: TRBV13; d_gene: TRBD2; CDR3aa: ASSLASSGGLQETQY
len: 10; j_gene: TRBJ2-1; v_gene: TRBV12-3/TRBV12-4; d_gene: NA; CDR3aa: ASSQGYNEQF
len: 9; j_gene: TRBJ1-2; v_gene: TRBV7-9; d_gene: NA; CDR3aa: ASSFERDYT
len: 13; j_gene: TRBJ2-7; v_gene: TRBV10-1; d_gene: NA; CDR3aa: ASSESEAGAHEQY
len: 12; j_gene: TRBJ2-7; v_gene: TRBV9; d_gene: NA; CDR3aa: ASSVGLHSYEQY
len: 13; j_gene: TRBJ1-2; v_gene: TRBV5-1; d_gene: NA; CDR3aa: ASSPGEGWGYGYT
len: 12; j_gene: TRBJ1-1; v_gene: TRBV9; d_gene: NA; CDR3aa: ASSPQGANTEAF
len: 13; j_gene: TRBJ1-5; v_gene: TRBV19; d_gene: NA; CDR3aa: ASSIWGGGTQPQH
len: 14; j_gene: TRBJ1-3; v_gene: TRBV9; d_gene: TRBD1; CDR3aa: ASSVAGQGGGNTIY
len: 13; j_gene: TRBJ1-4; v_gene: TRBV25-1; d_gene: NA; CDR3aa: ASSRGFGAKTKLF
len: 13; j_gene: TRBJ1-2; v_gene: TRBV28; d_gene: TRBD1; CDR3aa: ASSNTGGAGYGYT
len: 13; j_gene: TRBJ1-6; v_gene: TRBV27; d_gene: TRBD1; CDR3aa: ASSFRDSFNSPLH
len: 11; j_gene: TRBJ2-2; v_gene: TRBV7-2; d_gene: NA; CDR3aa: ASSPRDSGELF
len: 12; j_gene: TRBJ2-1; v_gene: TRBV12-5; d_gene: TRBD2; CDR3aa: ASGPGTTLHEQF